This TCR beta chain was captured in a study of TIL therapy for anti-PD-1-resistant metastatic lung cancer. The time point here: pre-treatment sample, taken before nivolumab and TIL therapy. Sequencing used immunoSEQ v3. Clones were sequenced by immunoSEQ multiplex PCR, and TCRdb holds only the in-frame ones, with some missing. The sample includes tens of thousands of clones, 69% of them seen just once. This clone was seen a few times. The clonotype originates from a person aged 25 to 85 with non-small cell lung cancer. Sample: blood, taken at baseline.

CDR3 in DNA: TGTGCCAGCAGTGACCTGTTTTCTGGGACTGAAGCTTTCTTT. Amino acid sequence: CASSDLFSGTEAFF. This chain connects TRBV6-1 to TRBJ1-1; no reliable D call. Trimming took off 3 bases at V and 5 bases at J, with 13 bases between the two ends. This CDR3 comprises 14 residues. Germline lookup yields CDR1 MNHNS and CDR2 SASEGT.